The entry that follows covers one TCR beta chain sequence. Its antigen remains unidentified. The PCR was carried out with 60 Vbeta primers and 13 Jbeta primers. TCRdb's table, derived via immunoSEQ multiplex PCR, lists solely in-frame clones and lacks some. The table lists some 160,000 clones, approximately 68% of them singletons. The record originates from a study of cytomegalovirus exposure and HLA in healthy donors. Broader study findings: Among TCR beta chains, those listed as cytomegalovirus-associated numbered fewer than 200. A later analysis found that most CMV-associated TCR beta chains appeared HLA-restricted.

Participants comprised healthy donors of bone marrow. Material: PBMCs. This TCR came from a man aged 55 to 70 in good health and CMV-seronegative.

The CDR3 region is CASRHTDTQYF. In nucleotides, the CDR3 is TGTGCCAGCAGACATACAGATACGCAGTATTTT. The V call is TRBV6-6, the J call TRBJ2-3; the D is unclear. Trimming stripped 6 bases from V and 3 bases from J, with 4 bases between. Germline V gene data show CDR1 as MNHNY and CDR2 as SVGAGI (reference sequence). The CDR3 length is 11 residues.